This T cell receptor beta chain was retrieved from a study of T cells after yellow fever vaccination. Study conclusions and caveats: Post-booster repertoires contained most primary-vaccination clones again (almost 97% CD4, about 90% CD8).

Germline CDR1 DFQATT, CDR2 SNEGSKA (reference sequence). With 5 bases removed from V and 2 bases from J, the gap between germline ends came to 13 bases. The CDR3 spans 13 residues. In the case of this clonotype: The antigen is not known.

The study made its TCR cDNA through 5'RACE template switching. That step introduced a universal primer site along with UMIs. From the 5' RACE reads, TCRdb called clonotypes with MiXCR, one entry per CDR3 protein. The profile shows a few hundred thousand distinct CDR3 sequences, 17% of them singletons. The sample in question was PBMCs, obtained 5 days after the first yellow fever vaccination. The TCR was taken from a man aged 18-30 years who received the YFV17D yellow fever vaccine. The chain employs TRBV20-1 and TRBJ2-7; unclear D gene. The CDR3 sequence is CSALPFSPYEQYF. The CDR3 DNA sequence: TGCAGTGCTCTTCCGTTTAGCCCCTACGAGCAGTACTTC.